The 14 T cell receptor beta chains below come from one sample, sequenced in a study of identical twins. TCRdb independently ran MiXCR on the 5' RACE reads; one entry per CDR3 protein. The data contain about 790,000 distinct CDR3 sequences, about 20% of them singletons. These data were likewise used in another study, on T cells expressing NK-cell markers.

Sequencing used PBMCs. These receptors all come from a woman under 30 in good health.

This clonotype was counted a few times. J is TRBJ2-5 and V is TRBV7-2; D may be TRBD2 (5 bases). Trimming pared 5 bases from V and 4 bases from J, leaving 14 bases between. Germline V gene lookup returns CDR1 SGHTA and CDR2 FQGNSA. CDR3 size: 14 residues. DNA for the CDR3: TGTGCCAGCAGCACCCGGACTCAGCGAGAGACCCAGTACTTC. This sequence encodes CASSTRTQRETQYF.

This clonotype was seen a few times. The CDR3 loop is CSAREPPYEQYF. CDR3 in DNA: TGCAGTGCTAGAGAACCCCCATACGAGCAGTACTTC. The chain has TRBV20-1 and TRBJ2-7, with D uncertain. V was pared by 0 bases and J by 4 bases, with 7 bases between. Germline V gene data show CDR1 as DFQATT and CDR2 as SNEGSKA (reference sequence). This CDR3 has 12 amino acids.

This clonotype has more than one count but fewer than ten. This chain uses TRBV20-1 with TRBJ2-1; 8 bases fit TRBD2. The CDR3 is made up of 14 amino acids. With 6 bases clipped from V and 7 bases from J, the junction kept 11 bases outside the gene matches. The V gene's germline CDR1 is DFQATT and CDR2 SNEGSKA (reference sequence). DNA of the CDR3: TGCAGTGCGGTACCGGGACTAGTATGGAATGAGCAGTTCTTC. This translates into CSAVPGLVWNEQFF.

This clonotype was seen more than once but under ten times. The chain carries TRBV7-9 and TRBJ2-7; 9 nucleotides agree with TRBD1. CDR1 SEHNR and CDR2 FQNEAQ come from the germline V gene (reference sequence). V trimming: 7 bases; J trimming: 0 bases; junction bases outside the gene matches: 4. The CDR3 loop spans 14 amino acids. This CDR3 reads CASTRTGDSYEQYF. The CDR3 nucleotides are TGTGCCAGCACCAGGACAGGGGACTCCTACGAGCAGTACTTC. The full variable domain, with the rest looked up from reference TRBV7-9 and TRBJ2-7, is DTGVSQNPRHKITKRGQNVTFRCDPISEHNRLYWYRQTLGQGPEFLTYFQNEAQLEKSRLLSDRFSAERPKGSFSTLEIQRTEQGDSAMYLCASTRTGDSYEQYFGPGTRLTVT.

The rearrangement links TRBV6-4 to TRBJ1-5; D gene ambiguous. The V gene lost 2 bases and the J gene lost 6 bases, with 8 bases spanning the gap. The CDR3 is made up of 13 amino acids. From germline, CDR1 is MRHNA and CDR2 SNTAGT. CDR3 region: CASSDRVGQPQHF. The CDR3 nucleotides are TGTGCCAGCAGTGACAGGGTTGGTCAGCCCCAGCATTTT.

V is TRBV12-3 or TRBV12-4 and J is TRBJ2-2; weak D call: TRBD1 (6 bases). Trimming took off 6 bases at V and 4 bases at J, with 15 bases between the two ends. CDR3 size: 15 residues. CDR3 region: CASRPTGISTGELFF. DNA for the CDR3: TGTGCCAGCAGACCAACAGGGATATCCACCGGGGAGCTGTTTTTT.

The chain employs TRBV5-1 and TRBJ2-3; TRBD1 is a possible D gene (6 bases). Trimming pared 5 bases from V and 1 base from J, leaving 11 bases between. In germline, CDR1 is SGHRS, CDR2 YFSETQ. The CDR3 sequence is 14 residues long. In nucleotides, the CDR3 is TGCGCCAGCAGAAGTACAGGGCGCACAGATACGCAGTATTTT. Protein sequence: CASRSTGRTDTQYF.

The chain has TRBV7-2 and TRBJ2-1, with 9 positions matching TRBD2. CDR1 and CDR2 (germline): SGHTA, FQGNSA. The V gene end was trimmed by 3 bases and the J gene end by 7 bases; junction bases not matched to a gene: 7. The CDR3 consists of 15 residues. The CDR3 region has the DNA TGTGCCAGCAGCTTGGCTAGCGGGGAGTATAATGAGCAGTTCTTC. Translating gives CASSLASGEYNEQFF.

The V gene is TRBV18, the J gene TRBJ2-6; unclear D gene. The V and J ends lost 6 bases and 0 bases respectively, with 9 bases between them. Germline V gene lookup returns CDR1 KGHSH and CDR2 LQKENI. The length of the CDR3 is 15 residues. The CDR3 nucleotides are TGTGCCAGCTCCCAACAGAGCTCTGGGGCCAACGTCCTGACTTTC. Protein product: CASSQQSSGANVLTF.

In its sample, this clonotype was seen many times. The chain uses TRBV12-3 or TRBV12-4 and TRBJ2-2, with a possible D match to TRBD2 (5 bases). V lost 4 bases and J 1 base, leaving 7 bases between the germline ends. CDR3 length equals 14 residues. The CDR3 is CASSSGLNTGELFF. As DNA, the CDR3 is TGTGCCAGCAGTTCCGGACTGAACACCGGGGAGCTGTTTTTT.

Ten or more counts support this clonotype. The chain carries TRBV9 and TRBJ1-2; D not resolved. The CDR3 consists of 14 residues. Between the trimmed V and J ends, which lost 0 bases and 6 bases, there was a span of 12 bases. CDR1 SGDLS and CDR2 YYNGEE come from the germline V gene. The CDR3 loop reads CASSVEPADNGYTF. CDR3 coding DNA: TGTGCCAGCAGCGTAGAGCCGGCAGACAATGGCTACACCTTC.

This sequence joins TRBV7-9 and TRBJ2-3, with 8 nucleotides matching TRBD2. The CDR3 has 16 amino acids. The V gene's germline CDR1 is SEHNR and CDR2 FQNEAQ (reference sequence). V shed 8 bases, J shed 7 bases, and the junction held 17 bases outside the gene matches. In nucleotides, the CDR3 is TGTGCCAGCCGTCCCCCCAGCGGGGGAAATGAGCATACGCAGTATTTT. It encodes CASRPPSGGNEHTQYF.

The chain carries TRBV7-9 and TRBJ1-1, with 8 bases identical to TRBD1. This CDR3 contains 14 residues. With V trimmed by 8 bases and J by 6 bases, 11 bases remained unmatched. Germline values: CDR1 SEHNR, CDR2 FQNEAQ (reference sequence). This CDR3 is CASPPGTGSAEAFF. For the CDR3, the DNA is TGTGCCAGCCCTCCCGGGACAGGTTCCGCTGAAGCTTTCTTT.

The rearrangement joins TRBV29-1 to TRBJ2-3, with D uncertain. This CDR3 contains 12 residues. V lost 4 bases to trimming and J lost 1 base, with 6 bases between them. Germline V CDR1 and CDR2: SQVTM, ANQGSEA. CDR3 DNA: TGCAGCGTTGGTCCTCGCACAGATACGCAGTATTTT. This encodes CSVGPRTDTQYF.